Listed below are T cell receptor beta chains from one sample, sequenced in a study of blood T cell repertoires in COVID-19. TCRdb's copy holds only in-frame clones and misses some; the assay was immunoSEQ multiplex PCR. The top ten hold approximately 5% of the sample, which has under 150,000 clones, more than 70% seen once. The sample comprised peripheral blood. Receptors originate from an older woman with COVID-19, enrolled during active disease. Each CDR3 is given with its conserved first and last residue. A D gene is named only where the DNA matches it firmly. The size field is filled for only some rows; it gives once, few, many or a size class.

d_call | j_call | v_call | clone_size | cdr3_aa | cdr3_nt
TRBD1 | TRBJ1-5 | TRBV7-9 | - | CASSSGQGTQPQHF | TGTGCCAGCAGCTCTGGACAGGGGACTCAGCCCCAGCATTTT
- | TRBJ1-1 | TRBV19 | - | CASSIQKNTEAFF | TGTGCCAGTAGTATACAGAAGAACACTGAAGCTTTCTTT
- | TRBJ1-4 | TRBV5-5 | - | CASSPALSNEKLFF | TGTGCCAGCAGCCCTGCACTTTCCAATGAAAAACTGTTTTTT
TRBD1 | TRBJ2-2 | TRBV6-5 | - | CASSLGQGYGGELFF | TGTGCCAGCAGTTTGGGACAGGGTTACGGCGGGGAGCTGTTTTTT
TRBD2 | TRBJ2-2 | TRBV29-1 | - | CSVEPAGGQAGELFF | TGCAGCGTTGAACCAGCGGGGGGGCAAGCCGGGGAGCTGTTTTTT
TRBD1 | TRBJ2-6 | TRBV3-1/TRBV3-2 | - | CASAGQASSGANVLTF | TGTGCCAGCGCGGGACAGGCTAGCTCTGGGGCCAACGTCCTGACTTTC
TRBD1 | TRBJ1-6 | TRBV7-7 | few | CASSLRGSGGLTSSYNSPLHF | TGTGCCAGCAGCTTAAGAGGGTCAGGGGGTCTCACGAGCTCCTATAATTCACCCCTCCACTTT
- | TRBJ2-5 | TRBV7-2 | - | CASSLNQETQYF | TGTGCCAGCAGCCTAAACCAAGAGACCCAGTACTTC
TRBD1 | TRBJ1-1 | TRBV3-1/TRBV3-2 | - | CASSQYPGQGFGAFF | TGTGCCAGCAGCCAATATCCGGGACAGGGCTTCGGGGCTTTCTTT
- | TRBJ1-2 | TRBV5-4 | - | CASSFRGARDGYTF | TGTGCCAGCAGCTTCAGGGGCGCCCGGGATGGCTACACCTTC
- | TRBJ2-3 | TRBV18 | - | CASSPSDGAPGKADTQYF | TGTGCCAGCTCACCATCCGATGGAGCGCCCGGGAAAGCAGATACGCAGTATTTT
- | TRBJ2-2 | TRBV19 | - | CASYDRVANTGELFF | TGTGCCAGTTATGACAGAGTCGCGAACACCGGGGAGCTGTTTTTT
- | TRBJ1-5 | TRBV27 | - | CASSLAGPSNQPQHF | TGTGCCAGCAGCCTAGCGGGTCCTAGCAATCAGCCCCAGCATTTT
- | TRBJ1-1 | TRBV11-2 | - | CASSQIRRGIEAFF | TGTGCCAGCAGCCAGATTCGTCGAGGGATTGAAGCTTTCTTT
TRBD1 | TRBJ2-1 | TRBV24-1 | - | CATSDPDRVQVFF | TGTGCCACCAGTGACCCGGACAGGGTACAAGTGTTCTTC
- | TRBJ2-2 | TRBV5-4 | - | CASSPRPRLDVGTGELFF | TGTGCCAGCAGCCCCCGCCCTCGGCTAGATGTGGGCACCGGGGAGCTGTTTTTT
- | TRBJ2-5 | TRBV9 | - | CASSVRWGGRETQYF | TGTGCCAGCAGCGTAAGGTGGGGGGGCAGAGAGACCCAGTACTTC
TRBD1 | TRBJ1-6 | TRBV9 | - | CASSVATGDSGGGTSPLHF | TGTGCCAGCAGCGTAGCTACTGGGGACAGTGGGGGTGGGACATCACCCCTCCACTTT
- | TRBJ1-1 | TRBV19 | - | CASSIGQNTEAFF | TGTGCCAGTAGTATTGGACAGAACACTGAAGCTTTCTTT
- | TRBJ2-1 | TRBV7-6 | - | CASSLAETSYNEQFF | TGTGCCAGCAGCTTAGCGGAGACTAGCTACAATGAGCAGTTCTTC
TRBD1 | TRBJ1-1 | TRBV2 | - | CASRPDRGSEAFF | TGTGCCAGCAGACCAGACAGGGGGAGCGAAGCTTTCTTT
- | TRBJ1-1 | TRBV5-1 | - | CASSLEAGFEAFF | TGCGCCAGCAGCTTGGAGGCGGGGTTTGAAGCTTTCTTT
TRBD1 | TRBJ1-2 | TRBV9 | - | CASSSRPLTGGEGYTF | TGTGCCAGCAGCTCCCGCCCCTTGACAGGGGGAGAAGGCTACACCTTC
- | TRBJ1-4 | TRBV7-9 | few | CASTNPTNEKLFF | TGTGCCAGCACTAATCCAACTAATGAAAAACTGTTTTTT
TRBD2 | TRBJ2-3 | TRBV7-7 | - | CASSPGLAGAHDTQYF | TGTGCCAGCAGCCCAGGACTAGCGGGGGCCCACGATACGCAGTATTTT
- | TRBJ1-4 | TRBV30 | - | CAWSPGSTNEKLFF | TGTGCCTGGAGTCCGGGATCAACTAATGAAAAACTGTTTTTT
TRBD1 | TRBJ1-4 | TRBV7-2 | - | CASSHDRGYREKLFF | TGTGCCAGCAGCCATGACAGGGGGTACAGGGAAAAACTGTTTTTT
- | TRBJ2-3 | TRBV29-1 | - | CSVFGGSTGNTDTQYF | TGCAGCGTTTTCGGGGGGTCCACAGGGAACACAGATACGCAGTATTTT
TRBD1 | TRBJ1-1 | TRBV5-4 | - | CASSPRQGVTEAFF | TGTGCCAGCAGCCCCCGACAGGGAGTCACTGAAGCTTTCTTT